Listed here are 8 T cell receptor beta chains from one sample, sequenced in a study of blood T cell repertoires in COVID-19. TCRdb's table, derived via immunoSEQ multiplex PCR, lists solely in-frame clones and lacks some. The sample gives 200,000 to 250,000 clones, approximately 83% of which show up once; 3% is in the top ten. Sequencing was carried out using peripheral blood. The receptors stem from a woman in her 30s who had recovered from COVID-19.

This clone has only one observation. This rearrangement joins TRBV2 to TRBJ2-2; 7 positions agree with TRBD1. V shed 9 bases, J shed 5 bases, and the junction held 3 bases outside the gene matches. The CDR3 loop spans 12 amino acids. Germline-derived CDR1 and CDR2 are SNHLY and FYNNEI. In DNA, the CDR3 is TGTGCCAGTACACAGGGGACCGGGGAGCTGTTTTTT. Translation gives CASTQGTGELFF.

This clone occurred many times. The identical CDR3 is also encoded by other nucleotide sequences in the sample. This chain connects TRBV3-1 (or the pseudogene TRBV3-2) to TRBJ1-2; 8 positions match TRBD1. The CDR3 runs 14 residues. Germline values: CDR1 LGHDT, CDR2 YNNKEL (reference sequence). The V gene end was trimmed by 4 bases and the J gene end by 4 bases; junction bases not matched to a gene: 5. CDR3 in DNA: TGTGCCAGCAGCCCGAGACAGGGGAGCTATGGCTACACCTTC. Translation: CASSPRQGSYGYTF.

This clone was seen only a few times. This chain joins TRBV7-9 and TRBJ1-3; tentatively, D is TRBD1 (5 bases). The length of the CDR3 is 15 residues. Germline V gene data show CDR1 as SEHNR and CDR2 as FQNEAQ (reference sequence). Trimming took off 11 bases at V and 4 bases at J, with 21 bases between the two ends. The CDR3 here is CAGMSGGAPGNTIYF. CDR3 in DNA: TGTGCCGGCATGAGTGGTGGGGCCCCGGGAAACACCATATATTTT.

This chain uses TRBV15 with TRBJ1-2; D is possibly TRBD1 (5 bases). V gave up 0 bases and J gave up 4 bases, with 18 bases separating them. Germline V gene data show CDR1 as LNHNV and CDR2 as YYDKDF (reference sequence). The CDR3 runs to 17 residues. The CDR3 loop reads CATSRDIKGHPFYGYTF. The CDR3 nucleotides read TGTGCCACCAGCAGAGACATTAAAGGACACCCATTCTATGGCTACACCTTC.

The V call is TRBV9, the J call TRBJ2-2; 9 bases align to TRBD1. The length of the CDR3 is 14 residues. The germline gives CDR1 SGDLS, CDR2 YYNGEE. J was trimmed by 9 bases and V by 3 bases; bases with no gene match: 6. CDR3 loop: CASSGQGGTRELFF. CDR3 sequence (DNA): TGTGCCAGCAGCGGACAGGGGGGTACACGGGAGCTGTTTTTT.

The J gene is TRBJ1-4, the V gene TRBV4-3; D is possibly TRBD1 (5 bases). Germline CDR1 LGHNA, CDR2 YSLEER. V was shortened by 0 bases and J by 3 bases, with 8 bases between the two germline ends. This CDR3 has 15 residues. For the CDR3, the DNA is TGCGCCAGCAGCCAAGATTCAGGGTCTAATGAAAAACTGTTTTTT. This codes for CASSQDSGSNEKLFF.

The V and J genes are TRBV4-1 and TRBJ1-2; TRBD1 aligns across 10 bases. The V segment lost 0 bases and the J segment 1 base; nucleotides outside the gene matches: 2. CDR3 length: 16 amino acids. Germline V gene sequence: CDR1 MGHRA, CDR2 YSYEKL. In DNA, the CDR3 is TGCGCCAGCAGCCAAGATGGGGACAGGGGTAACTATGGCTACACCTTC. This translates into CASSQDGDRGNYGYTF.

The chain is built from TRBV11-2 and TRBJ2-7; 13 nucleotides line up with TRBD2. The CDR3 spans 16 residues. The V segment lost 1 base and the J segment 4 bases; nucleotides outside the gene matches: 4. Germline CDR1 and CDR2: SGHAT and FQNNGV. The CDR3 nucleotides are TGTGCCAGCAGCTTAGTAACTAGCGGGGGGGCGTACGAGCAGTACTTC. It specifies CASSLVTSGGAYEQYF. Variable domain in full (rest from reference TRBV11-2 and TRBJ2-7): EAGVAQSPRYKIIEKRQSVAFWCNPISGHATLYWYQQILGQGPKLLIQFQNNGVVDDSQLPKDRFSAERLKGVDSTLKIQPAKLEDSAVYLCASSLVTSGGAYEQYFGPGTRLTVT.